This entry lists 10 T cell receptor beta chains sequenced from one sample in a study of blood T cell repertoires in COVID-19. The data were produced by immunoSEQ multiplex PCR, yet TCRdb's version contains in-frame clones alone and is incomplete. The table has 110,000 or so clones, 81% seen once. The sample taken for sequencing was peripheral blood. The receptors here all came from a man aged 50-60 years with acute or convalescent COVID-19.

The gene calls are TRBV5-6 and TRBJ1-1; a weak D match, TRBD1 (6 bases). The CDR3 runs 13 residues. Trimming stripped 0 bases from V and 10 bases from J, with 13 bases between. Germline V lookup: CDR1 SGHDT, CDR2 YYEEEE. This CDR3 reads CASSLGQGSGAFF. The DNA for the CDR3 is TGTGCCAGCAGCTTGGGGCAGGGGAGTGGAGCTTTCTTT.

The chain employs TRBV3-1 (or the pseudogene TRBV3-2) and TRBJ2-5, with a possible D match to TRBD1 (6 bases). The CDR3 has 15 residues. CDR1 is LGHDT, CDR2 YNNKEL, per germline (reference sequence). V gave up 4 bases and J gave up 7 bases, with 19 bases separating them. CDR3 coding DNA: TGTGCCAGCAGCCCTCGTTTGGGGGCCGTAGGGACCCAGTACTTC. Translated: CASSPRLGAVGTQYF.

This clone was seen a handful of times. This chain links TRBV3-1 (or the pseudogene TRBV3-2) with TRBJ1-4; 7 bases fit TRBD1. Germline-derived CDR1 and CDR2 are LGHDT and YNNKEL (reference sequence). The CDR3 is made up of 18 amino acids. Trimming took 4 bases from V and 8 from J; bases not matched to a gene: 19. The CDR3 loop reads CASSRATTGAGLTEKLFF. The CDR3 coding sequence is TGTGCCAGCAGCCGAGCCACTACAGGGGCCGGCTTGACGGAAAAACTGTTTTTT.

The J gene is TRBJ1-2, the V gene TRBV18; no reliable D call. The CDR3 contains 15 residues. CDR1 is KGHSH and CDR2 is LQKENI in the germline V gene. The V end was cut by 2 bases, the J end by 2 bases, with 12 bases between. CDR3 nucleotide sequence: TGTGCCAGCTCACCAAATCCTGGCCCGAACTATGGCTACACCTTC. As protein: CASSPNPGPNYGYTF.

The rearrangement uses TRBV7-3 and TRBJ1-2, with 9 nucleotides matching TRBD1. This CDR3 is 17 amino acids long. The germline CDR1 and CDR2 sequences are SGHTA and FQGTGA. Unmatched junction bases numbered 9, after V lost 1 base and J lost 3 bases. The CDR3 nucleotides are TGTGCCAGCAGCTTAAGACCCGTTGGGGACAGGGACTATGGCTACACCTTC. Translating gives CASSLRPVGDRDYGYTF.

The CDR3 protein is CASSPGDRLNEKLFF. The CDR3 region has the DNA TGTGCCAGCAGTCCGGGGGACAGACTAAATGAAAAACTGTTTTTT. This sequence joins TRBV28 and TRBJ1-4; TRBD1 aligns across 7 bases. V was clipped by 5 bases and J by 5 bases; unmatched bases: 8. This CDR3 has 15 amino acids. Per germline, CDR1 MDHEN and CDR2 SYDVKM.

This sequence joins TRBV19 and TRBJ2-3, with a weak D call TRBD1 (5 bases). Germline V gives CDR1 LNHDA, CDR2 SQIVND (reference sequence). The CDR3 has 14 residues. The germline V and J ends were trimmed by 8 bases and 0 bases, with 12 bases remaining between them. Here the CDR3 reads CASSRGGSTDTQYF. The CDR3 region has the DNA TGTGCCAGTTCTAGGGGCGGTAGCACAGATACGCAGTATTTT.

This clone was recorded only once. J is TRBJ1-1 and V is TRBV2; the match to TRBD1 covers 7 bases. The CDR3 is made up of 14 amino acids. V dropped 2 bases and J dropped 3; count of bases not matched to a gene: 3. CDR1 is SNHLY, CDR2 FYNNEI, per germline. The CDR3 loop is CASSERQGDTEAFF. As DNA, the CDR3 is TGTGCCAGCAGTGAAAGACAGGGCGACACTGAAGCTTTCTTT.

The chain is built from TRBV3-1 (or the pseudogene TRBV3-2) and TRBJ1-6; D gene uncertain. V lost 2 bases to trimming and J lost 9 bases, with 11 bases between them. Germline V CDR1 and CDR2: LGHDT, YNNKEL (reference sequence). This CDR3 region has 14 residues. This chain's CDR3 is CASSQTGLGSPLHF. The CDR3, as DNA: TGTGCCAGCAGCCAAACGGGGTTGGGTTCACCCCTCCACTTT.

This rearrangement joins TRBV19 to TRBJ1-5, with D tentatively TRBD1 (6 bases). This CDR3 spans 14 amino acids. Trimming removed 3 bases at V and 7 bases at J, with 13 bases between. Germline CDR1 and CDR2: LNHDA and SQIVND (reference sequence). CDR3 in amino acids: CASSIWGGGQPQHF. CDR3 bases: TGTGCCAGTAGTATCTGGGGGGGCGGACAGCCCCAGCATTTT. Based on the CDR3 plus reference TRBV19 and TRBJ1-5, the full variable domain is DGGITQSPKYLFRKEGQNVTLSCEQNLNHDAMYWYRQDPGQGLRLIYYSQIVNDFQKGDIAEGYSVSREKKESFPLTVTSAQKNPTAFYLCASSIWGGGQPQHFGDGTRLSIL.